A selection of T cell receptor beta chains follows, all from one sample in a study of Graves' ophthalmopathy and Graves' hyperthyroidism. TCRdb ran MiXCR on the multiplex PCR reads and lists one entry per CDR3 protein. The sample lists roughly 410,000 distinct CDR3 sequences, 15% occurring once. The specimen was peripheral blood. The receptors derive from a woman between 18 and 29 years old with stable Graves' hyperthyroidism. CDR3s leave out the opening cysteine and the closing phenylalanine or tryptophan. The order of the fields is V gene, J gene, clone size, CDR3 protein. Size values are once, few and many counts, or a class for expanded clones, and some rows have none.

TRBV11-1	TRBJ1-2	-	ASSYGGQGHPGGYGYT
TRBV19	TRBJ1-2	many	ASSIRQGAGNGYT
TRBV12-5	TRBJ1-5	many	ASGLVLGKGDQPQH
TRBV12-3/TRBV12-4	TRBJ1-2	many	ASSFTGVGYT
TRBV18	TRBJ1-2	many	ASSPGILFGYT
TRBV12-3/TRBV12-4	TRBJ1-2	many	ASSLGGPAGYT
TRBV14	TRBJ1-1	many	ASSQARGRGPEAF
TRBV6-1	TRBJ1-2	many	ASRGTENYGYT
TRBV15	TRBJ2-2	many	ATSNRQTNTGELF
TRBV7-9	TRBJ1-2	many	ASTRTGLYGYT
TRBV27	TRBJ1-3	many	ASSPRKTGTGNTIY
TRBV19	TRBJ1-1	few	ASSTRRYAETEAF
TRBV24-1	TRBJ2-2	many	ATSVTGGGSGELF
TRBV19	TRBJ2-2	many	ASREEEWAFDNTGELF
TRBV2	TRBJ1-5	many	ASSEWGGGNQPQH
TRBV19	TRBJ1-1	many	ASTTTGSNTEAF
TRBV20-1	TRBJ2-7	many	SAGPTGPSYEQY
TRBV19	TRBJ1-5	many	ASSRADYQPQH
TRBV4-1	TRBJ1-2	-	ASSQGQGPKDRGYT
TRBV9	TRBJ2-2	many	ASSAPGQGDTGELF
TRBV6-1	TRBJ2-5	many	ASSQDRGRRETQY
TRBV3-1	TRBJ2-5	few	ASSPRGTSGGAATQY
TRBV18	TRBJ2-7	many	ASSPSDYEQY
TRBV24-1	TRBJ1-2	-	DTSDKTGEAYGYT
TRBV11-2	TRBJ2-7	many	ASSLISTNEQY
TRBV18	TRBJ1-3	few	ASSPPQGMSGNTIY
TRBV12-3/TRBV12-4	TRBJ1-2	many	ASSLEGQVHSYT
TRBV6-1	TRBJ2-2	-	ANSEPEAGDTGELF